These 3 T cell receptor beta chains came from one sample sequenced in a study of OX40 agonist ivuxolimab in advanced cancers. The assay was immunoSEQ multiplex PCR, and TCRdb's table has in-frame clones only and misses some. Of 70,000 to 95,000 clones detected, 88% appear once; the ten largest clones hold about 3.8%. The sequencing used CD4+ or CD8+ T cells sorted from blood, collected in a trial of the OX40 agonist ivuxolimab. The receptors here all came from an adult with an advanced solid tumor such as melanoma, head and neck, liver or kidney cancer.

The V call is TRBV19, the J call TRBJ1-5, with D uncertain. The CDR3 loop spans 16 amino acids. CDR1 is LNHDA, CDR2 SQIVND, per germline (reference sequence). Deletions cut 4 bases from V and 8 bases from J, with 21 bases between. CDR3 DNA sequence: TGTGCCAGTAGTACAGCTGGCCCCAACTCTGGAGAGCCCCAGCATTTT. Its translation: CASSTAGPNSGEPQHF.

The chain recombines TRBV7-3 with TRBJ2-3, with 8 bases that match TRBD1. There are 15 residues in the CDR3. V lost 5 bases and J lost 1; bases outside the gene matches: 5. Germline V gives CDR1 SGHTA, CDR2 FQGTGA. The CDR3, as DNA: TGTGCCAGCAGCCCCTCGGGACAGGGCACAGATACGCAGTATTTT. Translating it yields CASSPSGQGTDTQYF. The whole variable domain, remainder taken from reference TRBV7-3 and TRBJ2-3, is GAGVSQTPSNKVTEKGKYVELRCDPISGHTALYWYRQSLGQGPEFLIYFQGTGAADDSGLPNDRFFAVRPEGSVSTLKIQRTERGDSAVYLCASSPSGQGTDTQYFGPGTRLTVL.

The V call is TRBV11-3, the J call TRBJ1-1, with D possibly being TRBD1 (6 bases). From germline, CDR1 is SGHNT and CDR2 YENEEA. The CDR3 contains 13 residues. V was trimmed by 5 bases and J by 4 bases, leaving 11 bases between them. The CDR3 bases are TGTGCCAGCAGCCCCGGACAGTCCACTGAAGCTTTCTTT. Protein: CASSPGQSTEAFF.